Below are 16 T cell receptor beta chains sequenced from a single sample in a study of regulatory T cells in long-lasting Graves disease. iRepertoire HTBI primers and Arm-PCR of CDR3 regions built TCR beta libraries. TCRdb reprocessed the multiplex PCR reads with MiXCR, giving one entry per CDR3 protein. Counted here are some 300,000 distinct CDR3 sequences, around 21% occurring once; the ten biggest clones make up 56%. Stated time point: persistent/refractory GD, antithyroid drugs over 5 years with positive TRAb. RNA isolated from PBMCs was used to make the TCR library. Source: peripheral blood mononuclear cells (PBMCs), taken when the disease was refractory, from a patient treated with antithyroid drugs. Receptor source: a female donor with Graves disease.

In this sample, this clonotype turned up a few times. This sequence joins TRBV11-3 and TRBJ1-1; unclear D gene. The CDR3 runs 13 residues. Looked up from germline, CDR1 is SGHNT and CDR2 is YENEEA. V shed 5 bases and J shed 2 bases, with 9 bases lying between them. This CDR3 reads CASSPMANTEAFF. CDR3 coding DNA: TGTGCCAGCAGCCCCATGGCAAACACTGAAGCTTTCTTT.

This clonotype has only a few counts. At one end the junction does not follow the germline gene, possibly because of a read error. The gene calls are TRBV7-7 and TRBJ2-1; TRBD2 aligns across 11 bases. The CDR3 covers 15 residues. CDR1 is SSHAT, CDR2 FNYEAQ, per germline (reference sequence). The CDR3 bases are TGTGCTAGCAGCCCAGGACTAGCGGGTACAAATGAGCAGTTCTTC. It specifies CASSPGLAGTNEQFF.

This clonotype was found many times. This sequence joins TRBV20-1 and TRBJ1-1, with no clear D. The CDR3 is made up of 16 amino acids. CDR1 and CDR2 (germline): DFQATT, SNEGSKA (reference sequence). Deletions cut 5 bases from V and 2 bases from J, with 21 bases between. CDR3 amino acids: CSAQAGVPAFNTEAFF. The DNA of the CDR3 is TGCAGTGCTCAGGCGGGAGTTCCAGCCTTTAACACTGAAGCTTTCTTT.

The V and J genes are TRBV29-1 and TRBJ2-1, with D uncertain. The CDR3 length is 14 residues. Trimming shortened V by 4 bases and J by 2 bases, and 12 bases separated the two germline ends. The germline CDR1 and CDR2 sequences are SQVTM and ANQGSEA. The CDR3 nucleotides read TGCAGCGTTGGTGTCAGCTCCGCCTACAATGAGCAGTTCTTC. Amino acid sequence: CSVGVSSAYNEQFF.

The rearrangement links TRBV19 to TRBJ1-5; D not certain. The germline V and J ends were trimmed by 8 bases and 2 bases, with 16 bases remaining between them. The CDR3 loop spans 15 amino acids. CDR1 is LNHDA, CDR2 SQIVND, per germline (reference sequence). CDR3 amino acids: CASDPTDRGNQPQHF. DNA for the CDR3: TGTGCCAGTGACCCCACAGACCGGGGCAATCAGCCCCAGCATTTT. Complete variable domain (other parts from reference TRBV19 and TRBJ1-5): DGGITQSPKYLFRKEGQNVTLSCEQNLNHDAMYWYRQDPGQGLRLIYYSQIVNDFQKGDIAEGYSVSREKKESFPLTVTSAQKNPTAFYLCASDPTDRGNQPQHFGDGTRLSIL.

This clonotype has just one count. The chain is built from TRBV7-6 and TRBJ2-5; 7 positions match TRBD1. CDR3 length: 14 residues. With 3 bases clipped from V and 3 bases from J, the junction kept 4 bases outside the gene matches. Germline loops: CDR1 SGHVS, CDR2 FNYEAQ. The CDR3 sequence is CASSFTGVEETQYF. CDR3 DNA: TGTGCCAGCAGCTTCACAGGGGTGGAAGAGACCCAGTACTTC.

This clonotype showed up many times. The CDR3 region has the DNA TGTGCCAGCAGTTCCCGAAACGGGGACAGGGGTTTACCCCAGCATTTT. It encodes CASSSRNGDRGLPQHF. The V and J genes are TRBV28 and TRBJ1-5, with 10 positions matching TRBD1. Germline trimming cut 4 bases from V and 10 bases from J; bases unmatched to any gene: 13. Germline V CDR1 and CDR2: MDHEN, SYDVKM. The CDR3 is 16 residues long.

This clonotype was seen many times. DNA of the CDR3: TGTGCCAGCAGTGAGTGGGTCAAAGGGGACTACACCTTC. Translating it yields CASSEWVKGDYTF. The chain couples TRBV2 to TRBJ1-2; D might be TRBD1 (5 bases). With 3 bases removed from V and 10 bases from J, the gap between germline ends came to 15 bases. Germline V gives CDR1 SNHLY, CDR2 FYNNEI. This CDR3 has 13 amino acids.

The chain employs TRBV20-1 and TRBJ2-3; 7 positions agree with TRBD1. The germline V gene encodes CDR1 DFQATT and CDR2 SNEGSKA (reference sequence). The CDR3 spans 16 residues. Germline trimming cut 3 bases from V and 3 bases from J; bases unmatched to any gene: 12. The CDR3 coding sequence is TGCAGTGCTAGTTCGAGGCGAGGGGGCGCGACAGATACGCAGTATTTT. Its protein product is CSASSRRGGATDTQYF.

The chain is built from TRBV7-9 and TRBJ1-4; D uncertain. CDR1 is SEHNR and CDR2 is FQNEAQ in the germline V gene (reference sequence). There are 13 residues in the CDR3. V was trimmed by 8 bases and J by 8 bases, leaving 15 bases between them. The CDR3 bases are TGTGCCAGCGGGTTGCGGGAAAGGGAAAAACTGTTTTTT. Translating gives CASGLREREKLFF.

The rearrangement uses TRBV7-2 and TRBJ1-2; D is undetermined. From germline, CDR1 is SGHTA and CDR2 FQGNSA. CDR3 size: 16 residues. Trimming removed 1 base at V and 4 bases at J, with 16 bases between. The CDR3: CTSSLGRLSRSYGYTF. CDR3 in DNA: TGTACCAGCAGCTTAGGAAGGCTGTCCAGGTCCTATGGCTACACCTTC.

This clonotype was counted at least ten times. The gene calls are TRBV6-5 and TRBJ1-2, with TRBD1 identical over 9 bases. CDR1 is MNHEY and CDR2 is SVGAGI in the germline V gene. CDR3 length equals 16 residues. V lost 0 bases, J lost 8 bases, and 10 bases stayed unmatched. CDR3 nucleotide sequence: TGTGCCAGCAGTTACTCCGTCAACAGGGGGCGAAACGGCTACACCTTC. This translates into CASSYSVNRGRNGYTF.

The genes are TRBV7-9 and TRBJ2-7; D is ambiguous. The CDR3 has 12 amino acids. Germline V CDR1 and CDR2: SEHNR, FQNEAQ (reference sequence). The germline V and J ends were trimmed by 3 bases and 7 bases, with 10 bases remaining between them. For the CDR3, the DNA is TGTGCCAGCAGCTTCAGTATAAGTGAGCAGTACTTC. Encoded protein: CASSFSISEQYF.

This clonotype was counted many times. This chain joins TRBV28 and TRBJ2-2, with 10 positions matching TRBD2. Germline V gene data show CDR1 as MDHEN and CDR2 as SYDVKM. The CDR3 runs to 17 residues. V dropped 3 bases and J dropped 7; count of bases not matched to a gene: 11. CDR3 in amino acids: CASSFPEREGRSGELFF. CDR3 nucleotide sequence: TGTGCCAGCAGTTTTCCGGAGCGGGAGGGCCGGAGCGGGGAGCTGTTTTTT. The whole variable domain, remainder taken from reference TRBV28 and TRBJ2-2, is DVKVTQSSRYLVKRTGEKVFLECVQDMDHENMFWYRQDPGLGLRLIYFSYDVKMKEKGDIPEGYSVSREKKERFSLILESASTNQTSMYLCASSFPEREGRSGELFFGEGSRLTVL.

The CDR3 coding sequence is TGTGCCAGCAGCTTAGAAGACTCCCAGTACGAGCAGTACTTC. Translated: CASSLEDSQYEQYF. The chain employs TRBV7-2 and TRBJ2-7; D remains unclear. The germline V gene encodes CDR1 SGHTA and CDR2 FQGNSA. The CDR3 length is 14 residues. V gave up 1 base and J gave up 4 bases, with 11 bases separating them.

In its sample, this clonotype was seen a few times. The V call is TRBV4-1, the J call TRBJ2-6; 7 positions agree with TRBD1. Germline lookup yields CDR1 MGHRA and CDR2 YSYEKL. Losses at the gene ends were 1 base for V and 1 base for J; bases not matched to a gene: 7. The CDR3 runs 18 residues. CDR3 bases: TGCGCCAGCAGCCAAGGGAGACAGGGTCGGTCTGGGGCCAACGTCCTGACTTTC. This sequence encodes CASSQGRQGRSGANVLTF.